The rows below give T cell receptor beta chains drawn from one sample of a study of regulatory T cells. Assay used: immunoSEQ multiplex PCR; TCRdb lists only in-frame clones, some missing. The repertoire has roughly 30,000 clones, roughly 90% of them found once; the top ten carry about 1.6%. What was sequenced was conventional CD4+ T cells sorted from blood. The receptors stem from a person aged 18 to 35 with CD3G deficiency. The CDR3 runs from the conserved cysteine through the conserved F or W. A D gene is named only where the DNA matches it firmly. Only part of the rows carry a size: once, few, many, or a class if the clone is expanded.

cdr3_aa: CASSLSNQPQHF
cdr3_nt: TGTGCCAGCAGCTTAAGCAATCAGCCCCAGCATTTT
v_call: TRBV7-9
clone_size: -
cdr3_length: 12
d_call: -
j_call: TRBJ1-5

cdr3_aa: CASSSQGGNTEAFF
cdr3_nt: TGTGCCAGCAGTAGTCAGGGGGGGAACACTGAAGCTTTCTTT
v_call: TRBV6-1
clone_size: -
cdr3_length: 14
d_call: TRBD1
j_call: TRBJ1-1

cdr3_aa: CASSESSPAAKNIQYF
cdr3_nt: TGTGCCAGCAGTGAGTCTAGCCCGGCTGCCAAAAACATTCAGTACTTC
v_call: TRBV6-1
clone_size: -
cdr3_length: 16
d_call: -
j_call: TRBJ2-4

cdr3_aa: CASSSGAVTGEAFF
cdr3_nt: TGCGCCAGCTCATCAGGGGCGGTGACAGGAGAAGCTTTCTTT
v_call: TRBV5-1
clone_size: -
cdr3_length: 14
d_call: -
j_call: TRBJ1-1

cdr3_aa: CASRRREMGGEQFF
cdr3_nt: TGTGCCAGCAGACGACGAGAAATGGGTGGTGAGCAGTTCTTC
v_call: TRBV6-5
clone_size: -
cdr3_length: 14
d_call: -
j_call: TRBJ2-1

cdr3_aa: CASSILGLAGGRNTGELFF
cdr3_nt: TGTGCCAGTAGTATCTTAGGACTAGCGGGAGGCCGAAACACCGGGGAGCTGTTTTTT
v_call: TRBV19
clone_size: -
cdr3_length: 19
d_call: TRBD2
j_call: TRBJ2-2

cdr3_aa: CASSLRSSGANEQFF
cdr3_nt: TGTGCCAGCAGCTTAAGGTCTAGCGGAGCCAATGAGCAGTTCTTC
v_call: TRBV7-9
clone_size: -
cdr3_length: 15
d_call: TRBD2
j_call: TRBJ2-1

cdr3_aa: CASSLEAETQYF
cdr3_nt: TGTGCCAGCAGTCTCGAGGCGGAGACCCAGTACTTC
v_call: TRBV2
clone_size: -
cdr3_length: 12
d_call: -
j_call: TRBJ2-5

cdr3_aa: CASSRRGNTEAFF
cdr3_nt: TGTGCCAGCAGTAGGAGGGGGAACACTGAAGCTTTCTTT
v_call: TRBV28
clone_size: -
cdr3_length: 13
d_call: -
j_call: TRBJ1-1

cdr3_aa: CASSEWRGRGEQYF
cdr3_nt: TGCGCCAGCAGTGAGTGGAGGGGGCGAGGCGAGCAGTACTTC
v_call: TRBV10-2
clone_size: -
cdr3_length: 14
d_call: -
j_call: TRBJ2-7

cdr3_aa: CASSGGSGSGANVLTF
cdr3_nt: TGTGCCAGCAGTGGGGGCTCGGGCTCTGGGGCCAACGTCCTGACTTTC
v_call: TRBV6-1
clone_size: -
cdr3_length: 16
d_call: -
j_call: TRBJ2-6

cdr3_aa: CASSAAQGLDYGEQFF
cdr3_nt: TGTGCCAGCAGCGCGGCCCAGGGACTGGACTACGGTGAGCAGTTCTTC
v_call: TRBV9
clone_size: -
cdr3_length: 16
d_call: -
j_call: TRBJ2-1

cdr3_aa: CASSSDGLSNEKLFF
cdr3_nt: TGTGCCAGCAGCTCGGACGGGCTATCTAATGAAAAACTGTTTTTT
v_call: TRBV6-5
clone_size: -
cdr3_length: 15
d_call: -
j_call: TRBJ1-4

cdr3_aa: CASSVGSRADTQYF
cdr3_nt: TGTGCCAGCAGCGTAGGGTCCAGGGCAGATACGCAGTATTTT
v_call: TRBV9
clone_size: -
cdr3_length: 14
d_call: -
j_call: TRBJ2-3

cdr3_aa: CASSLYGPGTDTQYF
cdr3_nt: TGTGCCAGCAGTTTATACGGGCCTGGCACAGATACGCAGTATTTT
v_call: TRBV28
clone_size: -
cdr3_length: 15
d_call: -
j_call: TRBJ2-3

cdr3_aa: CASSPPARGEQYF
cdr3_nt: TGTGCCAGCAGCCCTCCGGCCAGGGGCGAGCAGTACTTC
v_call: TRBV11-2
clone_size: -
cdr3_length: 13
d_call: -
j_call: TRBJ2-7

cdr3_aa: CASSSRGGWLETQYF
cdr3_nt: TGTGCCAGTAGCAGTCGCGGGGGGTGGTTGGAGACCCAGTACTTC
v_call: TRBV19
clone_size: -
cdr3_length: 15
d_call: TRBD2
j_call: TRBJ2-5

cdr3_aa: CASRPTGQFSGNTIYF
cdr3_nt: TGTGCCAGCAGACCCACAGGGCAATTCTCTGGAAACACCATATATTTT
v_call: TRBV5-4
clone_size: -
cdr3_length: 16
d_call: -
j_call: TRBJ1-3

cdr3_aa: CASSVWTSLGQPQHF
cdr3_nt: TGTGCCAGCAGTGTCTGGACTTCCCTAGGCCAGCCCCAGCATTTT
v_call: TRBV6-1
clone_size: -
cdr3_length: 15
d_call: -
j_call: TRBJ1-5

cdr3_aa: CASSFRGGPTGELFF
cdr3_nt: TGTGCCAGCAGTTTTAGGGGCGGCCCAACCGGGGAGCTGTTTTTT
v_call: TRBV28
clone_size: -
cdr3_length: 15
d_call: -
j_call: TRBJ2-2

cdr3_aa: CASTLGLEKFF
cdr3_nt: TGTGCCAGCACCCTTGGACTAGAAAAGTTCTTC
v_call: TRBV6-1
clone_size: once
cdr3_length: 11
d_call: TRBD2
j_call: TRBJ2-1

cdr3_aa: CASSGGFSTDTQYF
cdr3_nt: TGTGCCAGCAGTGGTGGCTTCAGCACAGATACGCAGTATTTT
v_call: TRBV6-1
clone_size: -
cdr3_length: 14
d_call: -
j_call: TRBJ2-3

cdr3_aa: CASSRDASSYNEQFF
cdr3_nt: TGCGCCAGCAGCAGGGACGCCAGCTCCTACAATGAGCAGTTCTTC
v_call: TRBV5-1
clone_size: once
cdr3_length: 15
d_call: -
j_call: TRBJ2-1

cdr3_aa: CASSSGDITNIQYF
cdr3_nt: TGTGCCAGCAGTTCCGGGGACATAACAAACATTCAGTACTTC
v_call: TRBV28
clone_size: -
cdr3_length: 14
d_call: -
j_call: TRBJ2-4

cdr3_aa: CASSLGGAREQFF
cdr3_nt: TGTGCCAGCAGCTTAGGGGGAGCGCGGGAGCAGTTCTTC
v_call: TRBV7-3
clone_size: -
cdr3_length: 13
d_call: -
j_call: TRBJ2-1

cdr3_aa: CSVARPTGLSFARGYGYTF
cdr3_nt: TGCAGCGTTGCCCGACCCACAGGGTTAAGCTTTGCGAGGGGTTATGGCTACACCTTC
v_call: TRBV29-1
clone_size: -
cdr3_length: 19
d_call: -
j_call: TRBJ1-2

cdr3_aa: CASSQDRAAIAFF
cdr3_nt: TGCGCCAGCAGCCAAGATCGGGCGGCCATAGCTTTCTTT
v_call: TRBV4-1
clone_size: -
cdr3_length: 13
d_call: -
j_call: TRBJ1-1

cdr3_aa: CASSLDPFYEQYF
cdr3_nt: TGTGCCAGCAGCTTAGATCCATTCTACGAGCAGTACTTC
v_call: TRBV7-9
clone_size: -
cdr3_length: 13
d_call: -
j_call: TRBJ2-7

cdr3_aa: CASSSGQGYEQYF
cdr3_nt: TGTGCCAGCAGCTCCGGACAGGGGTACGAGCAGTACTTC
v_call: TRBV11-2
clone_size: -
cdr3_length: 13
d_call: TRBD1
j_call: TRBJ2-7

cdr3_aa: CASSPLAGFDEQYF
cdr3_nt: TGTGCCAGCAGCCCCTTGGCAGGGTTCGACGAGCAGTACTTC
v_call: TRBV7-8
clone_size: -
cdr3_length: 14
d_call: -
j_call: TRBJ2-7

cdr3_aa: CASSLTGGADTGELFF
cdr3_nt: TGTGCCAGCAGCTTAACGGGGGGCGCGGACACCGGGGAGCTGTTTTTT
v_call: TRBV7-3
clone_size: -
cdr3_length: 16
d_call: -
j_call: TRBJ2-2

cdr3_aa: CASRLSGTVSSGANVLTF
cdr3_nt: TGTGCCAGCAGGTTATCCGGGACGGTGAGCTCTGGGGCCAACGTCCTGACTTTC
v_call: TRBV7-3
clone_size: -
cdr3_length: 18
d_call: -
j_call: TRBJ2-6

cdr3_aa: CASRKDREDYGYTF
cdr3_nt: TGCGCCAGCAGAAAAGACAGGGAGGACTATGGCTACACCTTC
v_call: TRBV5-1
clone_size: -
cdr3_length: 14
d_call: TRBD1
j_call: TRBJ1-2

cdr3_aa: CASNLDGTVTDTQYF
cdr3_nt: TGCGCCAGCAATCTGGACGGGACGGTGACAGATACGCAGTATTTT
v_call: TRBV5-1
clone_size: -
cdr3_length: 15
d_call: -
j_call: TRBJ2-3

cdr3_aa: CASSPGVNYEQYF
cdr3_nt: TGTGCCAGCTCACCAGGGGTAAACTACGAGCAGTACTTC
v_call: TRBV18
clone_size: once
cdr3_length: 13
d_call: -
j_call: TRBJ2-7

cdr3_aa: CASSRDAGTDTQYF
cdr3_nt: TGCGCCAGCAGCCGAGATGCGGGAACGGATACGCAGTATTTT
v_call: TRBV5-1
clone_size: -
cdr3_length: 14
d_call: -
j_call: TRBJ2-3

cdr3_aa: CASSPGPASSEQYF
cdr3_nt: TGTGCCAGTTCCCCGGGGCCTGCATCCAGCGAGCAGTACTTC
v_call: TRBV6-1
clone_size: -
cdr3_length: 14
d_call: -
j_call: TRBJ2-7

cdr3_aa: CASSRAWVNEQFF
cdr3_nt: TGTGCCAGCAGTAGGGCCTGGGTCAATGAGCAGTTCTTC
v_call: TRBV28
clone_size: -
cdr3_length: 13
d_call: -
j_call: TRBJ2-1

cdr3_aa: CAWTPPGTGDEQYF
cdr3_nt: TGTGCCTGGACCCCACCCGGGACAGGGGACGAGCAGTACTTC
v_call: TRBV30
clone_size: -
cdr3_length: 14
d_call: TRBD1
j_call: TRBJ2-7

cdr3_aa: CASSPGTGGSYNEQFF
cdr3_nt: TGCGCCAGCTCTCCCGGGACAGGGGGGAGCTACAATGAGCAGTTCTTC
v_call: TRBV5-1
clone_size: -
cdr3_length: 16
d_call: TRBD1
j_call: TRBJ2-1

cdr3_aa: CASSPGLFYNEQFF
cdr3_nt: TGTGCCAGCAGCCCGGGACTCTTCTACAATGAGCAGTTCTTC
v_call: TRBV9
clone_size: -
cdr3_length: 14
d_call: -
j_call: TRBJ2-1

cdr3_aa: CASSFGQQPNSPLHF
cdr3_nt: TGTGCCAGCAGTTTCGGGCAGCAACCCAATTCACCCCTCCACTTT
v_call: TRBV28
clone_size: once
cdr3_length: 15
d_call: -
j_call: TRBJ1-6

cdr3_aa: CASSQGSARRINNEQFF
cdr3_nt: TGCGCCAGCAGCCAAGGGAGTGCACGACGGATCAACAATGAGCAGTTCTTC
v_call: TRBV4-1
clone_size: -
cdr3_length: 17
d_call: -
j_call: TRBJ2-1

cdr3_aa: CAWSVGQNSGNTIYF
cdr3_nt: TGTGCCTGGAGTGTAGGGCAGAACTCTGGAAACACCATATATTTT
v_call: TRBV30
clone_size: once
cdr3_length: 15
d_call: -
j_call: TRBJ1-3

cdr3_aa: CATQTGVQETQYF
cdr3_nt: TGTGCCACTCAAACGGGAGTCCAAGAGACCCAGTACTTC
v_call: TRBV6-6
clone_size: -
cdr3_length: 13
d_call: -
j_call: TRBJ2-5

cdr3_aa: CASSPHTVDYGYTF
cdr3_nt: TGTGCCAGCAGCCCCCACACGGTTGACTATGGCTACACCTTC
v_call: TRBV28
clone_size: -
cdr3_length: 14
d_call: -
j_call: TRBJ1-2

cdr3_aa: CASSTPGTREQYF
cdr3_nt: TGTGCCAGCAGTACCCCCGGGACGCGCGAGCAGTACTTC
v_call: TRBV28
clone_size: -
cdr3_length: 13
d_call: -
j_call: TRBJ2-7